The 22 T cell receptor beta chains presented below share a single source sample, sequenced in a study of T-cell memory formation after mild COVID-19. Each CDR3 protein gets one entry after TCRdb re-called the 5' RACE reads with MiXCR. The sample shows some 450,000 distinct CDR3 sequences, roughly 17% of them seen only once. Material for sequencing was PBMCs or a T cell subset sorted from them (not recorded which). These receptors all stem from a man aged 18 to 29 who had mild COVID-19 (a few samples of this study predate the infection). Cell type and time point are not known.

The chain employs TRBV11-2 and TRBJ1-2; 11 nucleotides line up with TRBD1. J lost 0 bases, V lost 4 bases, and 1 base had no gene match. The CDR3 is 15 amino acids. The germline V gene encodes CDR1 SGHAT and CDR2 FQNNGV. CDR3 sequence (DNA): TGTGCCAGCAGCTGGGGACAGGGGGCTAACTATGGCTACACCTTC. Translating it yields CASSWGQGANYGYTF.

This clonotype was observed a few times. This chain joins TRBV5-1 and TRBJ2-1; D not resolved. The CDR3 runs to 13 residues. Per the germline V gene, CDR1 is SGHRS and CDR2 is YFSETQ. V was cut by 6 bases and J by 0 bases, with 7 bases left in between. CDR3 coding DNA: TGCGCCAGCACTGCGGACTCCTACAATGAGCAGTTCTTC. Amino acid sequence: CASTADSYNEQFF. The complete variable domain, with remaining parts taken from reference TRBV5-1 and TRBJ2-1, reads KAGVTQTPRYLIKTRGQQVTLSCSPISGHRSVSWYQQTPGQGLQFLFEYFSETQRNKGNFPGRFSGRQFSNSRSEMNVSTLELGDSALYLCASTADSYNEQFFGPGTRLTVL.

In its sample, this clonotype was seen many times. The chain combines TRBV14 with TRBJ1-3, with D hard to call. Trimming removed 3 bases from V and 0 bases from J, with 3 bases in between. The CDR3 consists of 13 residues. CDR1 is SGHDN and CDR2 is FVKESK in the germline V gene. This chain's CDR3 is CASSQFSGNTIYF. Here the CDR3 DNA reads TGTGCCAGCAGCCAGTTCTCTGGAAACACCATATATTTT.

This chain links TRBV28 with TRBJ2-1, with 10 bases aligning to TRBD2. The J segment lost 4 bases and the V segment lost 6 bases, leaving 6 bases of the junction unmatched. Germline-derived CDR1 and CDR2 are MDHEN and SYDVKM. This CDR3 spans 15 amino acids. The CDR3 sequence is CASRKAGGKYNEQFF. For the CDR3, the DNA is TGTGCCAGCAGAAAAGCGGGGGGGAAGTACAATGAGCAGTTCTTC.

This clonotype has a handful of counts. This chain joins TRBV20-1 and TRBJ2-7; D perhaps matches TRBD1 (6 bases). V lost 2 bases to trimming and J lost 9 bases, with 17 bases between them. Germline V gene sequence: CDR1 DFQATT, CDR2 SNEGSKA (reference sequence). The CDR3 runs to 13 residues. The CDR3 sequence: CSARTPQGRGQYF. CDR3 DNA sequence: TGCAGTGCTAGAACCCCACAGGGCAGGGGGCAGTACTTC.

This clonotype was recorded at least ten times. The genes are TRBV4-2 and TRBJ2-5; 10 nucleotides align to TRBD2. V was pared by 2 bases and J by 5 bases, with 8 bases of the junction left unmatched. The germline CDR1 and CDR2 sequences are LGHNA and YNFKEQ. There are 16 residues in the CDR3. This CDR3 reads CASSQLSGGAAETQYF. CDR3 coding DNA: TGTGCCAGCAGCCAATTGAGCGGGGGGGCCGCCGAGACCCAGTACTTC.

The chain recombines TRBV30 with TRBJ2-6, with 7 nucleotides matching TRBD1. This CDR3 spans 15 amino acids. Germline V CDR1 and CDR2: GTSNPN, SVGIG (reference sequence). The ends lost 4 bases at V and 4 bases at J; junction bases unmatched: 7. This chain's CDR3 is CAWNPRQGGANVLTF. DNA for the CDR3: TGTGCCTGGAACCCTCGACAGGGAGGGGCCAACGTCCTGACTTTC.

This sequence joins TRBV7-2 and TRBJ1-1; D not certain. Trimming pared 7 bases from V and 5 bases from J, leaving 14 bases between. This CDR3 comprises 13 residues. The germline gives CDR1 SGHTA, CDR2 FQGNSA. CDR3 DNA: TGTGCCAGCAACACTCTTTTCGGTACTGAAGCTTTCTTT. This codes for CASNTLFGTEAFF.

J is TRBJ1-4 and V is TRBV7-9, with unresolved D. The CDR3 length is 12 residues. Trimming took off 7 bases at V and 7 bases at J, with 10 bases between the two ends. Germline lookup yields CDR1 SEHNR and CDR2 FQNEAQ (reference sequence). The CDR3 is CASTLVGEKLFF. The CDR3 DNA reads TGTGCCAGCACCTTGGTGGGTGAAAAACTGTTTTTT.

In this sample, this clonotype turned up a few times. The CDR3 sequence is CASSVGGGTSGVEQFF. In DNA form, the CDR3 reads TGTGCCAGCAGCGTAGGGGGGGGCACTAGCGGGGTTGAGCAGTTCTTC. The genes are TRBV9 and TRBJ2-1, with 10 bases matching TRBD2. Germline assignment: CDR1 SGDLS and CDR2 YYNGEE. CDR3 length equals 16 residues. Trimming cost V 0 bases and J 9 bases; bases outside gene matches: 9.

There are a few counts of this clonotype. In nucleotides, the CDR3 is TGCGCCAGCAGCCAAGTCGGGGGTATGGGTCAGCCCCAGCATTTT. It specifies CASSQVGGMGQPQHF. This rearrangement joins TRBV4-3 to TRBJ1-5; possibly TRBD1 for D (5 bases). V lost 1 base and J 6 bases, leaving 13 bases between the germline ends. Germline lookup yields CDR1 LGHNA and CDR2 YSLEER. The CDR3 covers 15 residues.

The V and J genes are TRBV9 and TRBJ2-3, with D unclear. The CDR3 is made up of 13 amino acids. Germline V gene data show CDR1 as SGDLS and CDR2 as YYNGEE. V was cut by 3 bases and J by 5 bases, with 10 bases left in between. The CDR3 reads CASSEGLKDTQYF. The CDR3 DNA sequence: TGTGCCAGCAGCGAGGGCCTCAAAGATACGCAGTATTTT. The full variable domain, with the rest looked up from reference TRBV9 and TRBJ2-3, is DSGVTQTPKHLITATGQRVTLRCSPRSGDLSVYWYQQSLDQGLQFLIQYYNGEERAKGNILERFSAQQFPDLHSELNLSSLELGDSALYFCASSEGLKDTQYFGPGTRLTVL.

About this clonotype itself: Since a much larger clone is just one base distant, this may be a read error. The DNA of the CDR3 is TGTGCCAGCAGCGGGGACAGCTCCTACGAGCAGTACGTC. Its protein product is CASSGDSSYEQYV. This sequence joins TRBV5-4 and TRBJ2-7; 7 nucleotides match TRBD1. CDR3 length equals 13 residues. J lost 0 bases, V lost 4 bases, and 1 base had no gene match. The V gene's germline CDR1 is SGHNT and CDR2 YYREEE (reference sequence).

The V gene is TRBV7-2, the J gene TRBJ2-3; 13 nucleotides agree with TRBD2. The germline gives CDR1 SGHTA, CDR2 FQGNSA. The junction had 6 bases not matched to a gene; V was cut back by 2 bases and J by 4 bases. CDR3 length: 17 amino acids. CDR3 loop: CASSLTSGGGRADTQYF. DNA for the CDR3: TGTGCCAGCAGCTTAACTAGCGGGGGGGGAAGGGCAGATACGCAGTATTTT.

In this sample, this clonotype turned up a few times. This CDR3 reads CASSLAGREDYGYTF. The CDR3 coding sequence is TGTGCCAGCAGCTTAGCGGGCAGGGAAGACTATGGCTACACCTTC. V gene TRBV7-2 combines with J gene TRBJ1-2; tentative D call: TRBD1 (5 bases). Germline V CDR1 and CDR2: SGHTA, FQGNSA. V was cut by 0 bases and J by 3 bases, with 11 bases left in between. This CDR3 contains 15 residues.

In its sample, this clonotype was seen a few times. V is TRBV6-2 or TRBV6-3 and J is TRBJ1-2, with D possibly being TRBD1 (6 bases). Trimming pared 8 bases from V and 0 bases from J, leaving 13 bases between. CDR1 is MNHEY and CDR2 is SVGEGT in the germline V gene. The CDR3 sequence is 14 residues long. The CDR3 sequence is CASFSDSTNYGYTF. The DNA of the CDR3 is TGTGCCAGCTTTTCGGACAGTACTAACTATGGCTACACCTTC.

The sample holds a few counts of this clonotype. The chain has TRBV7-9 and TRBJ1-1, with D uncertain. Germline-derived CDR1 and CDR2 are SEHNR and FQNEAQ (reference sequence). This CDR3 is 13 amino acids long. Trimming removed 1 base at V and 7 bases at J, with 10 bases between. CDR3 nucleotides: TGTGCCAGCAGCTTAGTTTCGGGAATTGAAGCTTTCTTT. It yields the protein CASSLVSGIEAFF.

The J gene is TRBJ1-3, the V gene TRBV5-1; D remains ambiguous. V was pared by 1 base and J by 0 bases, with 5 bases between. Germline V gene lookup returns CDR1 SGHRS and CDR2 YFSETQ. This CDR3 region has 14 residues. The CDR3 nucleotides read TGCGCCAGCAGCTTGTGGAACTCTGGAAACACCATATATTTT. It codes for CASSLWNSGNTIYF. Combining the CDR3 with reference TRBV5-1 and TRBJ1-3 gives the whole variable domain KAGVTQTPRYLIKTRGQQVTLSCSPISGHRSVSWYQQTPGQGLQFLFEYFSETQRNKGNFPGRFSGRQFSNSRSEMNVSTLELGDSALYLCASSLWNSGNTIYFGEGSWLTVV.

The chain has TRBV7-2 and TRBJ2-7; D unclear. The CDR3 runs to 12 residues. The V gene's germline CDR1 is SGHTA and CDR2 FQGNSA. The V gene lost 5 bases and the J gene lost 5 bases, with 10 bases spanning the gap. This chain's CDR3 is CASSPNGNEQYV. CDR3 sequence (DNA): TGTGCCAGCAGCCCCAACGGCAACGAGCAGTACGTC.

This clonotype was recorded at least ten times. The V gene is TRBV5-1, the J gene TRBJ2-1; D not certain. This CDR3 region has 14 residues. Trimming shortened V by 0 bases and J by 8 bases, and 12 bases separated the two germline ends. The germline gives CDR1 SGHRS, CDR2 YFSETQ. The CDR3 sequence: CASSLGLHTDEQFF. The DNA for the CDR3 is TGCGCCAGCAGCTTGGGACTCCACACCGATGAGCAGTTCTTC.

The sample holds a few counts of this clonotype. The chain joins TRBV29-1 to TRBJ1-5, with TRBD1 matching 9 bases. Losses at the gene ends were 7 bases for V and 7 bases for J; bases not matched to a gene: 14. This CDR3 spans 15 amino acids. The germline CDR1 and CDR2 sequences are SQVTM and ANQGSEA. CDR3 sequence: CSARNRGQVRQPQHF. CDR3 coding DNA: TGCAGCGCCCGTAACAGGGGGCAGGTAAGACAGCCCCAGCATTTT.

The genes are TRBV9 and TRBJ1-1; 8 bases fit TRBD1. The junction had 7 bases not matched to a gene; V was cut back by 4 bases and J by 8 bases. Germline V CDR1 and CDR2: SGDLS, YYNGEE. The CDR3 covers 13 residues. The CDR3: CASSPRTGREAFF. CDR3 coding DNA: TGTGCCAGCAGCCCCCGGACAGGGCGGGAAGCTTTCTTT.